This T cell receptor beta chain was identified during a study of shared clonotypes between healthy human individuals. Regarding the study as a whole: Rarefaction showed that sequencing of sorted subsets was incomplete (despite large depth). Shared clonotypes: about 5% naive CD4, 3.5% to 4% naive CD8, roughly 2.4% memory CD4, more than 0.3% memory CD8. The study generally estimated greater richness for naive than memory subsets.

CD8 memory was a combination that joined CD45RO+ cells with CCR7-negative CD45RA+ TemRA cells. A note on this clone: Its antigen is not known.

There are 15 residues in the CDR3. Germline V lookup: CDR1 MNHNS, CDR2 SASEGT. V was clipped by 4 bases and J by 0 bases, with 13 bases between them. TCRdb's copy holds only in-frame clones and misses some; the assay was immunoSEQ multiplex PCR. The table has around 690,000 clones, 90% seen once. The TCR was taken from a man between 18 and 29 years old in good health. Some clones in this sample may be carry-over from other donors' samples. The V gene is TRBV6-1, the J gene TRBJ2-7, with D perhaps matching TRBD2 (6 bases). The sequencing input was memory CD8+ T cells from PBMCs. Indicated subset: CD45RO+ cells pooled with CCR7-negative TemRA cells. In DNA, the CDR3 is TGTGCCAGCAGTGCGGGACTCTCCAGCTCCTACGAGCAGTACTTC. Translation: CASSAGLSSSYEQYF.